The sequence of this T cell receptor (beta chain) was determined in a study of blood T cell repertoires in COVID-19. Per the germline V gene, CDR1 is SGHAT and CDR2 is FQNNGV. The J segment lost 7 bases and the V segment lost 1 base, leaving 7 bases of the junction unmatched. CDR3 length equals 17 residues. Produced via immunoSEQ multiplex PCR; TCRdb's table is partial and in-frame only. The sample lists 50,000 to 55,000 clones; approximately 84% were seen once. The material sequenced was peripheral blood. This sequence originates from a man aged 65-85 years with acute or convalescent COVID-19. The V gene is TRBV11-2, the J gene TRBJ2-2, with 12 bases matching TRBD2. In DNA form, the CDR3 reads TGTGCCAGCAGCTTAGTGGCTAGCGGGGGGGCCGGCGGGGAGCTGTTTTTT. This encodes CASSLVASGGAGGELFF.